What follows is one T cell receptor beta chain and its context. The data were taken from a study of control samples from healthy donors and cancer patients. This CDR3 has 16 residues. The germline gives CDR1 KGHDR, CDR2 SFDVKD. Trimming removed 4 bases from V and 1 base from J, with 12 bases in between. Measured with immunoSEQ multiplex PCR; TCRdb has only the in-frame clones, and not every one. The sample holds approximately 60,000 clones, more than 85% seen once. The J gene is TRBJ2-2, the V gene TRBV24-1; D is perhaps TRBD2 (6 bases). This TCR derives from a man aged 25-40 years with colorectal cancer. The specimen was PBMCs. The CDR3, as DNA: TGTGCCACCAGTGACCCGGGACTGGGGAACACCGGGGAGCTGTTTTTT. Translating it yields CATSDPGLGNTGELFF.